A single sample gave rise to the 23 T cell receptor beta chains below, sequenced in a study of CD8+ T cells in alopecia areata. Sequencing relied on a cDNA template that was reverse transcribed from extracted RNA. Measured with immunoSEQ multiplex PCR; TCRdb has only the in-frame clones, and not every one. The sample carries about 110,000 clones, 45% to 60% recorded once. Material: NKG2D-low CD8+ T cells sorted from blood. These receptors all come from a human donor with alopecia areata.

In this sample, this clone turned up a few times. The chain is built from TRBV29-1 and TRBJ2-2; no reliable D call. This CDR3 comprises 12 residues. Trimming removed 3 bases at V and 2 bases at J, with 4 bases between. Germline CDR1 SQVTM, CDR2 ANQGSEA. The CDR3 sequence: CSVDVNTGELFF. DNA for the CDR3: TGCAGCGTTGATGTCAACACCGGGGAGCTGTTTTTT.

V and J are TRBV29-1 and TRBJ2-3, with TRBD1 identical over 8 bases. Trimming at V came to 4 bases and at J to 2 bases, leaving 26 bases not matched to a gene. The CDR3 is 21 residues long. Per germline, CDR1 SQVTM and CDR2 ANQGSEA. The CDR3 here is CSVGQTGDEWGFEWDTDTQYF. CDR3 sequence (DNA): TGCAGCGTTGGTCAGACAGGGGACGAGTGGGGATTCGAATGGGACACAGATACGCAGTATTTT.

V and J are TRBV2 and TRBJ2-7; maybe TRBD2 (5 bases). The V gene's germline CDR1 is SNHLY and CDR2 FYNNEI. CDR3 length: 13 amino acids. V was pared by 4 bases and J by 2 bases, with 9 bases between. As DNA, the CDR3 is TGTGCCAGCAGTGTGGGAGAACCCTACGAGCAGTACTTC. This translates into CASSVGEPYEQYF.

The rearrangement links TRBV14 to TRBJ1-1; D is uncertain. CDR1 and CDR2 from the germline V gene are SGHDN and FVKESK. The CDR3 has 13 residues. V was clipped by 4 bases and J by 0 bases, with 6 bases between them. The CDR3 sequence: CASSLYVNTEAFF. In DNA, the CDR3 is TGTGCCAGCAGCCTTTATGTGAACACTGAAGCTTTCTTT.

This clone was detected a few times. The chain employs TRBV29-1 and TRBJ2-5; a weak D match, TRBD2 (7 bases). Trimming removed 7 bases at V and 5 bases at J, with 20 bases between. The CDR3 is 14 residues long. Per germline, CDR1 SQVTM and CDR2 ANQGSEA. Written as DNA, the CDR3 is TGCAGCGCCTCCATCCAGGGGCGGGGGGAGACCCAGTACTTC. Encoded protein: CSASIQGRGETQYF.

The J gene is TRBJ2-5, the V gene TRBV6-5, with 9 nucleotides matching TRBD2. Germline CDR1 and CDR2: MNHEY and SVGAGI. The J segment lost 1 base and the V segment lost 7 bases, leaving 7 bases of the junction unmatched. The length of the CDR3 is 15 residues. CDR3 bases: TGTGCCAGCATCTACCTGCGGGGGGGCCAAGAGACCCAGTACTTC. This codes for CASIYLRGGQETQYF.

This clone has just one count. V and J are TRBV27 and TRBJ2-7, with D uncertain. The CDR3 totals 13 residues. With 0 bases removed from V and 3 bases from J, the gap between germline ends came to 6 bases. CDR1 is MNHEY, CDR2 SMNVEV, per germline (reference sequence). CDR3 in amino acids: CASSLSWGYEQYF. The CDR3 coding sequence is TGTGCCAGCAGTTTATCATGGGGCTACGAGCAGTACTTC.

As to this clone: One end of the junction varies from germline; a read error may be responsible. The chain joins TRBV4-1 to TRBJ2-5; D is possibly TRBD1 (6 bases). Germline V CDR1 and CDR2: MGHRA, YSYEKL. This CDR3 spans 12 amino acids. In DNA form, the CDR3 reads TGTGCCAGCAGCCAAGGGGGTATGGAGCAGTACTTC. This gives the protein CASSQGGMEQYF.

J is TRBJ2-7 and V is TRBV4-1; D remains unclear. Germline V CDR1 and CDR2: MGHRA, YSYEKL. CDR3 length equals 16 residues. V lost 3 bases and J 0 bases, leaving 15 bases between the germline ends. The CDR3 sequence is CASSQRRGGISYEQYF. CDR3 sequence (DNA): TGCGCCAGCAGCCAGCGACGAGGCGGCATCTCCTACGAGCAGTACTTC.

The table lists this clone with a few counts. The V call is TRBV29-1, the J call TRBJ2-2, with 9 nucleotides matching TRBD1. Looked up from germline, CDR1 is SQVTM and CDR2 is ANQGSEA. This CDR3 comprises 16 residues. Trimming at V came to 4 bases and at J to 4 bases, leaving 10 bases not matched to a gene. The CDR3 loop reads CSVVVRDRGSTGELFF. In DNA form, the CDR3 reads TGCAGCGTTGTAGTCAGAGACAGGGGGTCCACCGGGGAGCTGTTTTTT.

The rearrangement joins TRBV7-9 to TRBJ2-5; 9 positions agree with TRBD2. The CDR3 is 15 residues long. With V trimmed by 5 bases and J by 3 bases, 7 bases remained unmatched. The V gene's germline CDR1 is SEHNR and CDR2 FQNEAQ (reference sequence). The CDR3 loop is CASSEGSSGKETQYF. The CDR3 coding sequence is TGTGCCAGCAGCGAAGGGTCTAGCGGGAAAGAGACCCAGTACTTC.

The genes are TRBV5-1 and TRBJ2-1; the D is unclear. This CDR3 has 14 amino acids. The germline CDR1 and CDR2 sequences are SGHRS and YFSETQ. V was trimmed by 0 bases and J by 6 bases, leaving 10 bases between them. CDR3 protein: CASSLGRAVNEQFF. DNA for the CDR3: TGCGCCAGCAGCTTGGGTCGGGCAGTCAATGAGCAGTTCTTC.

This sequence joins TRBV6-5 and TRBJ1-5; a weak D match, TRBD1 (5 bases). Germline V gene sequence: CDR1 MNHEY, CDR2 SVGAGI. V shed 0 bases and J shed 3 bases, with 9 bases lying between them. The CDR3 has 15 amino acids. CDR3 residues: CASSYSSGLNQPQHF. The CDR3 region has the DNA TGTGCCAGCAGTTACTCGTCAGGGCTCAATCAGCCCCAGCATTTT.

This clone was detected only a few times. The chain recombines TRBV5-1 with TRBJ2-7; 11 bases match TRBD2. The CDR3 runs 14 residues. Trimming took 6 bases from V and 6 from J; bases not matched to a gene: 8. CDR1 and CDR2 (germline): SGHRS, YFSETQ. The CDR3 protein is CASNPGLAGAEQYF. CDR3 sequence (DNA): TGCGCCAGCAACCCAGGACTAGCGGGTGCCGAGCAGTACTTC. Based on the CDR3 plus reference TRBV5-1 and TRBJ2-7, the full variable domain is KAGVTQTPRYLIKTRGQQVTLSCSPISGHRSVSWYQQTPGQGLQFLFEYFSETQRNKGNFPGRFSGRQFSNSRSEMNVSTLELGDSALYLCASNPGLAGAEQYFGPGTRLTVT.

This clone is a singleton in its sample. The chain carries TRBV27 and TRBJ2-6, with D maybe TRBD2 (5 bases). In germline, CDR1 is MNHEY, CDR2 SMNVEV (reference sequence). CDR3 size: 13 residues. Trimming removed 7 bases from V and 7 bases from J, with 11 bases in between. In nucleotides, the CDR3 is TGTGCCAGCACCAATGGAGGAGCCAACGTCCTGACTTTC. This sequence encodes CASTNGGANVLTF.

The chain links TRBV20-1 to TRBJ2-1; no firm D call. Germline V lookup: CDR1 DFQATT, CDR2 SNEGSKA (reference sequence). The CDR3 is made up of 11 amino acids. V dropped 3 bases and J dropped 7 bases, with 7 bases sitting between them. CDR3: CSASVGNEQFF. The CDR3 bases are TGCAGTGCTAGCGTAGGGAATGAGCAGTTCTTC.

This chain links TRBV29-1 with TRBJ1-1, with unresolved D. The CDR3 is 11 amino acids. V was shortened by 1 base and J by 6 bases, with 6 bases between the two germline ends. CDR1 is SQVTM and CDR2 is ANQGSEA in the germline V gene. CDR3: CSVEVSAEAFF. The CDR3 region has the DNA TGCAGCGTTGAAGTGAGCGCTGAAGCTTTCTTT. Together with reference TRBV29-1 and TRBJ1-1, the CDR3 gives the full variable domain: SAVISQKPSRDICQRGTSLTIQCQVDSQVTMMFWYRQQPGQSLTLIATANQGSEATYESGFVIDKFPISRPNLTFSTLTVSNMSPEDSSIYLCSVEVSAEAFFGQGTRLTVV.

The chain carries TRBV27 and TRBJ2-1, with TRBD1 matching over 8 bases. The CDR3 spans 13 residues. V was clipped by 5 bases and J by 8 bases; unmatched bases: 5. Germline V gene data show CDR1 as MNHEY and CDR2 as SMNVEV (reference sequence). The CDR3 here is CASSARTGYEQFF. The CDR3 bases are TGTGCCAGCAGTGCACGGACAGGGTATGAGCAGTTCTTC.

The V gene is TRBV27, the J gene TRBJ1-2; D is perhaps TRBD1 (6 bases). Germline V gene lookup returns CDR1 MNHEY and CDR2 SMNVEV (reference sequence). This CDR3 is built from 18 residues. Trimming stripped 3 bases from V and 6 bases from J, with 26 bases between. For the CDR3, the DNA is TGTGCCAGCAGTTTCTACACTCTCGGGGGCGTTGGGCCGGATGGCTACACCTTC. It specifies CASSFYTLGGVGPDGYTF.

The chain recombines TRBV27 with TRBJ2-5; D call uncertain. The CDR3 loop spans 13 amino acids. Trimming stripped 4 bases from V and 3 bases from J, with 9 bases between. Germline V lookup: CDR1 MNHEY, CDR2 SMNVEV (reference sequence). CDR3 protein: CASSSLQEETQYF. CDR3 nucleotide sequence: TGTGCCAGCAGTTCCCTCCAGGAAGAGACCCAGTACTTC.

This rearrangement joins TRBV29-1 to TRBJ2-7; no clear D. Deletions cut 3 bases from V and 6 bases from J, with 9 bases between. Germline V gene data show CDR1 as SQVTM and CDR2 as ANQGSEA. This CDR3 is 11 amino acids long. In DNA, the CDR3 is TGCAGCGTTGAGGGTTTGGGCGAGCAGTACTTC. Residues: CSVEGLGEQYF.

The gene calls are TRBV7-3 and TRBJ2-1, with D possibly being TRBD1 (6 bases). CDR3 length: 19 residues. Trimming took off 0 bases at V and 0 bases at J, with 18 bases between the two ends. The germline CDR1 and CDR2 sequences are SGHTA and FQGTGA. In DNA form, the CDR3 reads TGTGCCAGCAGCTTAACTGGGGGCTCCCGAGTCAGCTCCTACAATGAGCAGTTCTTC. Translation: CASSLTGGSRVSSYNEQFF. Filled out from reference TRBV7-3 and TRBJ2-1, the complete variable domain reads GAGVSQTPSNKVTEKGKYVELRCDPISGHTALYWYRQSLGQGPEFLIYFQGTGAADDSGLPNDRFFAVRPEGSVSTLKIQRTERGDSAVYLCASSLTGGSRVSSYNEQFFGPGTRLTVL.

The CDR3: CASSDEVYYEQYF. In nucleotides, the CDR3 is TGTGCCAGCAGTGATGAGGTGTACTACGAGCAGTACTTC. The genes are TRBV2 and TRBJ2-7; no firm D call. CDR3 size: 13 residues. CDR1 and CDR2 from the germline V gene are SNHLY and FYNNEI. The V and J ends lost 3 bases and 3 bases respectively, with 9 bases between them.